The entry below describes one T cell receptor (beta chain). Its cognate antigen is unknown. Germline CDR1 and CDR2: SGHDT and YYEEEE. The length of the CDR3 is 19 residues. V dropped 3 bases and J dropped 1; count of bases not matched to a gene: 9. This record belongs to a study of shared clonotypes between healthy human individuals. Study overall: Three CD4 naive, three CD4 memory, two CD8 naive and one CD8 memory plate were used per donor. Study-level findings and limits: Generation probabilities of non-shared clonotypes were lower (relative to those shared by all four donors). The naive CD4 repertoires of a handful of donors were compared, and roughly 5% of clonotypes were shared.

Clones were sequenced by immunoSEQ multiplex PCR, and TCRdb holds only the in-frame ones, with some missing. Of roughly 2.6 million clones listed, around nine tenths are singletons. Sample: naive CD4+ T cells sorted from blood. Subset here: CD45RA+ positively selected. The TCR comes from a man aged 18 to 29 in good health. The genes are TRBV5-6 and TRBJ1-6; 11 nucleotides agree with TRBD1. CDR3 coding DNA: TGTGCCAGCAGCTCCCGGGACAGGGGGAATCAATCCTATAATTCACCCCTCCACTTT. Translated: CASSSRDRGNQSYNSPLHF.